The 12 T cell receptor beta chains given below trace back to one sample, sequenced in a study of blood T cells in healthy people across ages. For the second PCR, which ran for 7 to 11 cycles, a sample-barcoded 5' primer and a J-beta primer mix were used. TCRdb passed the 5' RACE reads through MiXCR, listing each CDR3 protein once. The sample shows hundreds of thousands of distinct CDR3 sequences, approximately 40% of them seen only once. Sequences were obtained from blood. The receptors stem from an elderly man in good health.

This chain uses TRBV3-1 with TRBJ2-4; D not certain. The J call may not be correct, given that the DNA end is closer to TRBJ2-5. Germline loops: CDR1 LGHDT, CDR2 YNNKEL (reference sequence). The CDR3 spans 12 residues. DNA of the CDR3: TGTGCCAGCAGCCCGACGTGGGAGACCCAGTACTTC. It codes for CASSPTWETQYF.

This chain connects TRBV5-5 to TRBJ1-5; D is uncertain. V was pared by 1 base and J by 6 bases, with 5 bases between. Germline V CDR1 and CDR2: SGHKS, YYEKEE (reference sequence). The CDR3 covers 12 residues. The CDR3 reads CASSLMLQPQHF. CDR3 in DNA: TGTGCCAGCAGCTTGATGCTTCAGCCCCAGCATTTT.

The chain uses TRBV15 and TRBJ2-5; 8 nucleotides match TRBD2. J gave up 4 bases and V 6 bases, and 13 bases lay outside the gene matches. Germline V CDR1 and CDR2: LNHNV, YYDKDF (reference sequence). The CDR3 contains 16 residues. The chain's CDR3 is CATSPRSGSVGETQYF. CDR3 bases: TGTGCCACCAGTCCGCGAAGCGGGAGCGTGGGAGAGACCCAGTACTTC.

This chain connects TRBV3-1 to TRBJ2-1, with 10 positions matching TRBD2. CDR1 and CDR2 from the germline V gene are LGHDT and YNNKEL (reference sequence). V lost 6 bases, J lost 5 bases, and 4 bases stayed unmatched. The CDR3 has 14 amino acids. The CDR3 here is CASRLAGLNNEQFF. Written as DNA, the CDR3 is TGTGCCAGCAGACTAGCGGGGCTAAACAATGAGCAGTTCTTC.

This clonotype was seen just once. The chain uses TRBV7-2 and TRBJ2-7, with a weak D call TRBD1 (6 bases). Germline V gene sequence: CDR1 SGHTA, CDR2 FQGNSA. The CDR3 is 14 residues long. V lost 3 bases to trimming and J lost 2 bases, with 11 bases between them. CDR3 DNA sequence: TGTGCCAGCAGCTTCACACAGGGTCCCTACGAGCAGTACTTC. It is translated as CASSFTQGPYEQYF. Complete variable domain (other parts from reference TRBV7-2 and TRBJ2-7): GAGVSQSPSNKVTEKGKDVELRCDPISGHTALYWYRQSLGQGLEFLIYFQGNSAPDKSGLPSDRFSAERTGGSVSTLTIQRTQQEDSAVYLCASSFTQGPYEQYFGPGTRLTVT.

With regard to this clonotype: Relative to the germline gene, one junction end is altered; a read error may explain this. The chain joins TRBV20-1 to TRBJ2-3; unclear D gene. Germline values: CDR1 DFQATT, CDR2 SNEGSKA (reference sequence). CDR3 length: 13 residues. The CDR3, as DNA: TGCAGTGCTAGAGAAGGTAGCACAGATGCGCAGTATTTT. This encodes CSAREGSTDAQYF.

The V and J genes are TRBV5-1 and TRBJ2-1; 13 nucleotides match TRBD2. Germline V lookup: CDR1 SGHRS, CDR2 YFSETQ. With 4 bases clipped from V and 6 bases from J, the junction kept 10 bases outside the gene matches. This CDR3 has 17 residues. CDR3 protein: CASSRWTSGRVVNEQFF. The CDR3 nucleotides are TGCGCCAGCAGCCGATGGACTAGCGGGAGAGTAGTCAATGAGCAGTTCTTC.

V gene TRBV15 combines with J gene TRBJ1-5, with TRBD1 identical over 8 bases. V trimming: 5 bases; J trimming: 3 bases; junction bases outside the gene matches: 9. CDR1 LNHNV and CDR2 YYDKDF come from the germline V gene (reference sequence). This CDR3 contains 16 residues. CDR3 region: CATSPRQGKVNQPQHF. CDR3 bases: TGTGCCACCAGCCCTCGACAGGGGAAAGTCAATCAGCCCCAGCATTTT. Full variable domain (outside the CDR3, taken from reference TRBV15 and TRBJ1-5): DAMVIQNPRYQVTQFGKPVTLSCSQTLNHNVMYWYQQKSSQAPKLLFHYYDKDFNNEADTPDNFQSRRPNTSFCFLDIRSPGLGDTAMYLCATSPRQGKVNQPQHFGDGTRLSIL.

The J gene is TRBJ2-4, the V gene TRBV5-6, with TRBD1 matching over 10 bases. Matching the DNA end better, TRBJ2-7 makes the J call doubtful. The CDR3 covers 16 residues. The germline V gene has CDR1 SGHDT and CDR2 YYEEEE. CDR3 sequence reads: CASSSGTGDLSYEQYF. The CDR3 coding sequence is TGTGCCAGCAGCTCCGGGACAGGGGACCTATCCTACGAGCAGTACTTC.

This clonotype turned up a few times. This rearrangement joins TRBV20-1 to TRBJ1-1; D uncertain. This CDR3 is 9 amino acids long. From germline, CDR1 is DFQATT and CDR2 SNEGSKA (reference sequence). V was pared by 7 bases and J by 6 bases, with 6 bases between. CDR3 region: CSVLPEAFF. The CDR3 nucleotides read TGCAGTGTTCTCCCTGAAGCTTTCTTT.

This clonotype was observed a few times. V gene TRBV30 combines with J gene TRBJ2-1; 8 bases line up with TRBD1. The V and J ends lost 4 bases and 2 bases, in that order; junction bases with no gene match: 7. Germline V gene lookup returns CDR1 GTSNPN and CDR2 SVGIG (reference sequence). The CDR3 is 15 amino acids. The CDR3 protein is CAWTTDRGAYNEQFF. DNA for the CDR3: TGTGCCTGGACCACAGACAGGGGCGCCTACAATGAGCAGTTCTTC.

This clonotype was found a few times. The genes are TRBV19 and TRBJ2-3, with TRBD1 as a possible D gene (5 bases). Germline CDR1 and CDR2: LNHDA and SQIVND (reference sequence). There are 12 residues in the CDR3. V was shortened by 3 bases and J by 6 bases, with 7 bases between the two germline ends. The chain's CDR3 is CASSMTVDTQYF. DNA of the CDR3: TGTGCCAGTAGTATGACAGTCGATACGCAGTATTTT.